A single sample gave rise to the 18 T cell receptor beta chains below, sequenced in a study of cytomegalovirus exposure and HLA in healthy donors. Vbeta (60) and Jbeta (13) primers were used in the PCR. Here immunoSEQ multiplex PCR was the method, and the copy in TCRdb shows in-frame clones only, minus some. The sample holds roughly 100,000 clones, approximately 76% seen once. Sequenced material: PBMCs. Every receptor here comes from a woman aged 55-69 years in good health and CMV-seropositive.

Here the CDR3 reads CASSFGGAKNIQYF. In nucleotides, the CDR3 is TGTGCCAGCAGTTTCGGGGGAGCCAAAAACATTCAGTACTTC. This chain joins TRBV28 and TRBJ2-4, with D perhaps matching TRBD2 (6 bases). Trimming left V 3 bases short and J 0 bases short, with 6 bases between. The CDR3 extends over 14 amino acids. The germline V gene encodes CDR1 MDHEN and CDR2 SYDVKM.

The CDR3 protein is CASSPRGLLNEQFF. The CDR3 region has the DNA TGTGCCAGCTCACCACGTGGACTACTCAATGAGCAGTTCTTC. V and J are TRBV18 and TRBJ2-1; a weak D match, TRBD2 (6 bases). Germline V gene data show CDR1 as KGHSH and CDR2 as LQKENI. This CDR3 contains 14 residues. V dropped 1 base and J dropped 6 bases, with 10 bases sitting between them.

This chain connects TRBV27 to TRBJ1-5, with 9 bases that match TRBD1. The ends lost 3 bases at V and 6 bases at J; junction bases unmatched: 6. This CDR3 is 15 amino acids long. CDR1 is MNHEY and CDR2 is SMNVEV in the germline V gene (reference sequence). DNA of the CDR3: TGTGCCAGCAGTTTTGGTACAGGGGGCGGTCAGCCCCAGCATTTT. Protein: CASSFGTGGGQPQHF.

The chain combines TRBV28 with TRBJ1-3, with D unclear. CDR1 is MDHEN, CDR2 SYDVKM, per germline. With 5 bases removed from V and 9 bases from J, the gap between germline ends came to 20 bases. The CDR3 consists of 15 residues. In nucleotides, the CDR3 is TGTGCCAGCAGTCCATACACGGGGTCAGGTGCCACCATATATTTT. This encodes CASSPYTGSGATIYF.

The rearrangement uses TRBV28 and TRBJ1-2, with 8 bases identical to TRBD1. The CDR3 sequence is 15 residues long. The V gene end was trimmed by 5 bases and the J gene end by 8 bases; junction bases not matched to a gene: 13. The germline CDR1 and CDR2 sequences are MDHEN and SYDVKM. The CDR3 is CASSVTGQGANGYTF. The CDR3 DNA reads as TGTGCCAGCAGTGTTACCGGCCAGGGGGCAAACGGCTACACCTTC.

The gene calls are TRBV7-8 and TRBJ2-5; 11 positions agree with TRBD2. This CDR3 is 18 amino acids long. CDR1 is SGHVS and CDR2 is FQNEAQ in the germline V gene. Trimming took 3 bases from V and 3 from J; bases not matched to a gene: 12. The CDR3 sequence: CASSFTSGSFFMEETQYF. The CDR3 DNA is TGTGCCAGCAGCTTTACTAGCGGGAGTTTTTTTATGGAAGAGACCCAGTACTTC.

The J gene is TRBJ2-2, the V gene TRBV9; 12 bases agree with TRBD2. The junction had 5 bases not matched to a gene; V was cut back by 4 bases and J by 7 bases. Germline V gene lookup returns CDR1 SGDLS and CDR2 YYNGEE. This CDR3 has 15 amino acids. The CDR3 DNA reads as TGTGCCAGCAGCCCTAGCGGGAGGGCCGTCGGGGAGCTGTTTTTT. Its protein is CASSPSGRAVGELFF.

The V gene is TRBV30, the J gene TRBJ2-5; 9 bases line up with TRBD1. The J call is in doubt because the DNA end fits TRBJ2-7 better. Germline CDR1 and CDR2: GTSNPN and SVGIG (reference sequence). This CDR3 is built from 17 residues. The CDR3 loop reads CAWSRWTGDFLGYEQYF. The DNA of the CDR3 is TGTGCCTGGAGTAGATGGACAGGGGATTTTCTGGGCTACGAGCAGTACTTC.

The table lists this clone with a few counts. This chain links TRBV28 with TRBJ1-1; D may be TRBD1 (5 bases). V was pared by 6 bases and J by 3 bases, with 14 bases between. The germline gives CDR1 MDHEN, CDR2 SYDVKM. This CDR3 region has 14 residues. CDR3 sequence: CASSYVLGHTEAFF. The DNA of the CDR3 is TGTGCCAGCAGCTACGTGTTGGGGCACACTGAAGCTTTCTTT.

The chain joins TRBV15 to TRBJ2-7; the match to TRBD1 covers 9 bases. V was clipped by 3 bases and J by 1 base; unmatched bases: 4. Germline CDR1 reads LNHNV; CDR2 reads YYDKDF (reference sequence). The CDR3 length is 15 residues. CDR3 sequence reads: CATSRGGTGSYEQYF. CDR3 coding DNA: TGTGCCACCAGCAGGGGGGGGACAGGGTCCTACGAGCAGTACTTC.

The chain has TRBV28 and TRBJ2-1; 7 bases align to TRBD1. Germline lookup yields CDR1 MDHEN and CDR2 SYDVKM. The CDR3 runs 13 residues. J lost 9 bases, V lost 7 bases, and 9 bases had no gene match. CDR3 amino acids: CASTPPHRGEQFF. In nucleotides, the CDR3 is TGTGCCAGCACCCCCCCCCACAGGGGTGAGCAGTTCTTC.

J is TRBJ1-2 and V is TRBV11-3; D unclear. CDR3 length equals 10 residues. V dropped 7 bases and J dropped 8 bases, with 8 bases sitting between them. Germline V lookup: CDR1 SGHNT, CDR2 YENEEA. CDR3 sequence reads: CASTPMGYTF. CDR3 DNA sequence: TGTGCCAGCACCCCCATGGGCTACACCTTC.

The rearrangement links TRBV28 to TRBJ2-1, with TRBD1 matching over 7 bases. Germline CDR1 is MDHEN and CDR2 is SYDVKM. The CDR3 length is 16 residues. V trimming: 5 bases; J trimming: 0 bases; junction bases outside the gene matches: 7. The DNA for the CDR3 is TGTGCCAGCAGTAACCTAGGGGGCGGCTCCTACAATGAGCAGTTCTTC. Translating gives CASSNLGGGSYNEQFF.

CDR3 bases: TGTGCCAGCAGCTTATCCGTCACAGCAGATACGCAGTATTTT. Translation: CASSLSVTADTQYF. The V gene is TRBV5-5, the J gene TRBJ2-3; D gene uncertain. This CDR3 has 14 residues. V was cut by 2 bases and J by 4 bases, with 11 bases left in between. The germline gives CDR1 SGHKS, CDR2 YYEKEE (reference sequence).

A few counts support this clone. The chain is built from TRBV4-2 and TRBJ2-7; TRBD1 aligns across 8 bases. Germline lookup yields CDR1 LGHNA and CDR2 YNFKEQ. V trimming: 1 base; J trimming: 1 base; junction bases outside the gene matches: 6. The CDR3 runs to 16 residues. The CDR3 spells CASSQADRGGSYEQYF. The CDR3 nucleotides are TGTGCCAGCAGCCAAGCTGACAGGGGTGGGTCCTACGAGCAGTACTTC.

The sample holds one count of this clone. The V gene is TRBV19, the J gene TRBJ2-1, with D tentatively TRBD2 (6 bases). Per germline, CDR1 LNHDA and CDR2 SQIVND (reference sequence). The CDR3 is 15 amino acids. Trimming pared 4 bases from V and 7 bases from J, leaving 17 bases between. CDR3 coding DNA: TGTGCCAGTAGTACCTCTAGCGTTGCCGGGAATGAGCAGTTCTTC. This encodes CASSTSSVAGNEQFF.

The chain combines TRBV7-2 with TRBJ1-5, with D unclear. The CDR3 runs to 15 residues. Between the trimmed V and J ends, which lost 4 bases and 1 base, there was a span of 11 bases. CDR1 and CDR2 from the germline V gene are SGHTA and FQGNSA. CDR3 sequence: CASSSLGFSNQPQHF. The CDR3 DNA is TGTGCCAGCAGCTCCCTAGGTTTCAGCAATCAGCCCCAGCATTTT.

This clone showed up just a few times. This chain uses TRBV15 with TRBJ2-3, with D perhaps TRBD2 (6 bases). CDR3 length equals 15 residues. Trimming stripped 6 bases from V and 2 bases from J, with 15 bases between. CDR1 and CDR2 (germline): LNHNV, YYDKDF (reference sequence). Here the CDR3 DNA reads TGTGCCACCAGGGGAGGTCTCACCTACACAGATACGCAGTATTTT. This codes for CATRGGLTYTDTQYF.